The 18 T cell receptor beta chains in this list originate from one sample, sequenced in a study of T cell repertoires in cytomegalovirus infection. Their antigen targets remain unknown. TCRdb passed the reads through MiXCR, listing each CDR3 protein once. The sample has some 800,000 distinct CDR3 sequences; about 33% are singletons. The specimen was cultured CD8+ T cells from PBMCs, collected from culture after CMV antigen stimulation. The receptors shown here come from a human donor in good health (CMV status not recorded). Some clones in this sample may be carry-over from other donors' samples.

The chain is built from TRBV15 and TRBJ1-5; D is unresolved. The CDR3 contains 15 residues. The germline V gene encodes CDR1 LNHNV and CDR2 YYDKDF (reference sequence). The ends were cut back, 1 base at V and 4 bases at J, with 11 bases in the middle. The CDR3 loop is CATSRAIGTNQPQHF. The CDR3 DNA reads TGTGCCACCAGCAGAGCAATCGGTACTAATCAGCCCCAGCATTTT.

A word on this clonotype: A much larger clone differs by one base, so this may be a read error. This chain connects TRBV2 to TRBJ1-5, with D unresolved. The CDR3 has 13 amino acids. Germline-derived CDR1 and CDR2 are SNHLY and FYNNEI. CDR3 sequence: CACSAESNQPQHF. CDR3 bases: TGTGCCTGCAGTGCCGAAAGCAATCAGCCCCAGCATTTT. The full variable domain, in which reference TRBV2 and TRBJ1-5 provide the parts outside the CDR3, is EPEVTQTPSHQVTQMGQEVILRCVPISNHLYFYWYRQILGQKVEFLVSFYNNEISEKSEIFDDQFSVERPDGSNFTLKIRSTKLEDSAMYFCACSAESNQPQHFGDGTRLSIL.

This clonotype occurred once. The rearrangement links TRBV6-2 or TRBV6-3 to TRBJ2-5; D might be TRBD2 (6 bases). The CDR3 runs 14 residues. Per germline, CDR1 MNHEY and CDR2 SVGEGT. Trimming took off 5 bases at V and 5 bases at J, with 15 bases between the two ends. The chain's CDR3 is CASSGAGFRETQYF. The CDR3 bases are TGTGCCAGCAGTGGGGCGGGATTTCGGGAGACCCAGTACTTC.

The table lists this clonotype with a few counts. V is TRBV6-6 and J is TRBJ2-1, with a weak D call TRBD2 (6 bases). CDR1 and CDR2 from the germline V gene are MNHNY and SVGAGI (reference sequence). This CDR3 is built from 14 residues. V lost 5 bases and J 9 bases, leaving 17 bases between the germline ends. CDR3: CASSEGLPGGEQFF. In nucleotides, the CDR3 is TGTGCCAGCAGTGAGGGACTCCCCGGAGGTGAGCAGTTCTTC.

In its sample, this clonotype was seen a few times. The chain links TRBV4-1 to TRBJ2-1; the D gene is possibly TRBD2 (6 bases). V lost 3 bases and J 8 bases, leaving 11 bases between the germline ends. Germline V gives CDR1 MGHRA, CDR2 YSYEKL. The CDR3 length is 13 residues. In nucleotides, the CDR3 is TGCGCCAGCAGCCAGGGACTCCGCGATGAGCAGTTCTTC. Translating it yields CASSQGLRDEQFF.

The chain recombines TRBV6-2 or TRBV6-3 with TRBJ2-2, with a weak D call TRBD1 (7 bases). The CDR3 has 16 residues. Trimming left V 2 bases short and J 5 bases short, with 15 bases between. Germline V gene sequence: CDR1 MNHEY, CDR2 SVGEGT. CDR3 amino acids: CASSYRRAGGTGELFF. CDR3 nucleotides: TGTGCCAGCAGTTACCGGAGGGCAGGGGGGACCGGGGAGCTGTTTTTT.

The chain joins TRBV6-1 to TRBJ1-1; no firm D call. Germline-derived CDR1 and CDR2 are MNHNS and SASEGT. Trimming pared 1 base from V and 0 bases from J, leaving 9 bases between. CDR3 length: 15 amino acids. The CDR3 DNA follows: TGTGCCAGCAGTGAAGACAAGCCAGTGAACACTGAAGCTTTCTTT. Translating gives CASSEDKPVNTEAFF.

The chain has TRBV19 and TRBJ1-1; D remains unclear. The CDR3 length is 14 residues. The germline gives CDR1 LNHDA, CDR2 SQIVND (reference sequence). V lost 2 bases and J 1 base, leaving 8 bases between the germline ends. This chain's CDR3 is CASSIHEGNTEAFF. In DNA, the CDR3 is TGTGCCAGTAGTATACACGAAGGGAACACTGAAGCTTTCTTT.

The V gene is TRBV4-1, the J gene TRBJ2-1, with D perhaps TRBD1 or TRBD2 (5 bases each). V lost 6 bases to trimming and J lost 6 bases, with 18 bases between them. The germline V gene has CDR1 MGHRA and CDR2 YSYEKL. There are 15 residues in the CDR3. DNA for the CDR3: TGCGCCAGCAGGGGAAGGAGACGAGGGGTCAATGAGCAGTTCTTC. Residues: CASRGRRRGVNEQFF.

The rearrangement links TRBV7-6 to TRBJ2-7; perhaps TRBD2 as D (6 bases). This CDR3 comprises 14 residues. In germline, CDR1 is SGHVS, CDR2 FNYEAQ. V shed 5 bases and J shed 1 base, with 12 bases lying between them. CDR3 protein: CASSLWEASYEQYF. In DNA form, the CDR3 reads TGTGCCAGCAGCCTCTGGGAGGCGTCCTACGAGCAGTACTTC.

The chain has TRBV27 and TRBJ1-4; tentative D call: TRBD1 (5 bases). In germline, CDR1 is MNHEY, CDR2 SMNVEV (reference sequence). The CDR3 is made up of 12 amino acids. V was shortened by 3 bases and J by 10 bases, with 9 bases between the two germline ends. The CDR3 bases are TGTGCCAGCAGTTTTTTCGGGGGAAAACTGTTTTTT. This gives the protein CASSFFGGKLFF.

This clonotype was counted many times. The gene calls are TRBV7-8 and TRBJ1-5; 8 bases map to TRBD1. Germline CDR1 reads SGHVS; CDR2 reads FQNEAQ. J was trimmed by 5 bases and V by 7 bases; bases with no gene match: 7. The CDR3 covers 14 residues. The CDR3 sequence is CASKTGTGYQPQHF. The DNA for the CDR3 is TGTGCCAGCAAGACCGGGACAGGATATCAGCCCCAGCATTTT.

V gene TRBV4-1 combines with J gene TRBJ1-2; 7 bases match TRBD1. V was pared by 1 base and J by 4 bases, with 6 bases of the junction left unmatched. This CDR3 comprises 15 residues. From germline, CDR1 is MGHRA and CDR2 YSYEKL. CDR3 bases: TGCGCCAGCAGCCAAGGGCCAGGGGGGACCTATGGCTACACCTTC. It encodes CASSQGPGGTYGYTF.

The rearrangement links TRBV27 to TRBJ1-1; D might be TRBD1 (5 bases). Trimming pared 5 bases from V and 0 bases from J, leaving 16 bases between. Germline lookup yields CDR1 MNHEY and CDR2 SMNVEV (reference sequence). The CDR3 is 16 amino acids. As DNA, the CDR3 is TGTGCCAGCAGTCCCCGGACACCCCATATGAACACTGAAGCTTTCTTT. This gives the protein CASSPRTPHMNTEAFF.

This clonotype was found a few times. V gene TRBV5-1 combines with J gene TRBJ1-1, with D possibly TRBD1 on 5 matching bases. Trimming removed 2 bases from V and 3 bases from J, with 17 bases in between. The CDR3 sequence is 16 residues long. Germline-derived CDR1 and CDR2 are SGHRS and YFSETQ. CDR3 amino acids: CASSFQLVGADTEAFF. The CDR3 DNA reads as TGCGCCAGCAGCTTCCAACTGGTAGGGGCAGACACTGAAGCTTTCTTT.

With regard to this clonotype: At one end the junction does not follow the germline gene, possibly because of a read error. The V gene is TRBV6-6, the J gene TRBJ2-7, with 7 bases lining up with TRBD1. Germline-derived CDR1 and CDR2 are MNHNY and SVGAGI (reference sequence). The CDR3 totals 12 residues. For the CDR3, the DNA is TGTGCCAGTCGTAAGGGGGCCTACGAGCAGAACTTC. Protein sequence: CASRKGAYEQNF.

This clonotype was detected a few times. In nucleotides, the CDR3 is TGCAGTGCTAGAGATAACGGTCGCTCCTACAATGAGCAGTTCTTC. Protein sequence: CSARDNGRSYNEQFF. The chain couples TRBV20-1 to TRBJ2-1; D unclear. Trimming cost V 0 bases and J 0 bases, with 9 bases left between them. The CDR3 has 15 residues. Looked up from germline, CDR1 is DFQATT and CDR2 is SNEGSKA (reference sequence).

J is TRBJ1-2 and V is TRBV7-6; D remains unclear. CDR3 length equals 14 residues. Germline lookup yields CDR1 SGHVS and CDR2 FNYEAQ. Between the trimmed V and J ends, which lost 5 bases and 4 bases, there was a span of 14 bases. The chain's CDR3 is CASSQGTAIYGYTF. The CDR3 nucleotides are TGTGCCAGCAGCCAAGGAACAGCCATCTATGGCTACACCTTC.